This TCR beta chain was profiled in a study of blood T cells in healthy people across ages. The authors ran a second PCR of about 7 to 11 cycles using a sample-barcoded 5' primer and a J-beta primer mix. No fewer than 2.5 million CDR3-containing paired-end reads came from each sample. Each CDR3 protein is one row after TCRdb ran MiXCR on the 5' RACE reads. This sample has around 750,000 distinct CDR3 sequences, with roughly 50% found just once. Findings and caveats of the study: TCR beta diversity, measured per million T cells, fell in a roughly linear way with age. Naive CD4+ cell counts and diversity both ran higher in long-lived than in aged donors.

This clonotype turned up a few times. Its antigen remains unidentified. Collection of approximately 9.3 milliliters of peripheral blood was performed for each donor. Trimming pared 7 bases from V and 2 bases from J, leaving 14 bases between. CDR3 length: 14 amino acids. Germline V gene lookup returns CDR1 MDHEN and CDR2 SYDVKM. The sequence derives from a man aged 80 or over in good health. The chain links TRBV28 to TRBJ1-1; D perhaps matches TRBD1 (6 bases). Sequenced: blood. CDR3 bases: TGTGCCAGCAAGGGGGGGCTTGTAAACACTGAAGCTTTCTTT. Encoded protein: CASKGGLVNTEAFF.